This TCR beta chain is from a study of glioma-infiltrating T cells. Study-wide points: Above-expected tissue-blood divergence occurred in all gliomas, most in low-grade ones. Only very few CDR3 sequences appeared in both tissue and blood.

This clonotype showed up just a few times. Antigen specificity is unknown. TCR alpha and beta CDR3 regions were amplified from RNA using iRepertoire nested multiplex PCR. TCRdb used MiXCR to reprocess the multiplex PCR reads, holding one entry per CDR3 protein. The data contain some 150,000 distinct CDR3 sequences, approximately 40% of them singletons. The sequenced sample consisted of glioma tissue, nonneoplastic brain tissue, or PBMCs (not recorded which). The receptor was derived from a human donor with low-grade glioma or glioblastoma, undergoing nonglioma brain surgery, or in good health (not recorded which).

The CDR3 nucleotides are TGTGCCAGCAGCTTAGAATCTGGTAGCCATGAGCAGTTCTTC. Translation gives CASSLESGSHEQFF. The chain couples TRBV7-2 to TRBJ2-1; D is undetermined. CDR1 is SGHTA, CDR2 FQGNSA, per germline. CDR3 length: 14 residues. V was trimmed by 1 base and J by 8 bases, leaving 12 bases between them.